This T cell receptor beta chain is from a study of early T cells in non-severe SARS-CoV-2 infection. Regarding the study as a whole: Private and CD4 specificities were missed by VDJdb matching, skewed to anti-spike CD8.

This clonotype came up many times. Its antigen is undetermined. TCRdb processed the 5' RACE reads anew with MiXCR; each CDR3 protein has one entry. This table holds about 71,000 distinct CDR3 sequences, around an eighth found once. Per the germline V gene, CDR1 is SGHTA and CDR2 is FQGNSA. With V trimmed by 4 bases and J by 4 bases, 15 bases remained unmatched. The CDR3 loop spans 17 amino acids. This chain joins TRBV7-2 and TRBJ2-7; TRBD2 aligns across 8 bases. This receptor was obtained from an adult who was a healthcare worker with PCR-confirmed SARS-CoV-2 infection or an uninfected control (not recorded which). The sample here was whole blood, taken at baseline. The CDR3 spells CASSYRITGTRNYEQYF. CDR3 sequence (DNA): TGTGCCAGCAGCTATAGAATCACCGGGACTAGAAATTACGAGCAGTACTTC.